This T cell receptor (beta chain) was captured in a study of cytomegalovirus exposure and HLA in healthy donors (dated by TCRdb to 2016 to 2017). At the level of the whole study: According to a later analysis, one platform produced both the roughly 130 validation repertoires and the approximately 660 repertoires of the first cohort. The study aimed to test whether signatures of past pathogen exposure could be identified by cataloging public T cell receptors. A separate validation cohort of 100 to 150 different subjects was used in addition to the approximately 670-subject first cohort. To predict cytomegalovirus infection status, the study brought together high-throughput TCR immunosequencing, statistical association of individual TCRs with disease status, and machine learning. Points the paper makes about the study in general: The study listed 164 TCR beta chains as associated with cytomegalovirus. Most TCR sequences were seen in very few donors, while some public TCRs were found in many individuals. Of the cluster scores, around 95% were above 0 in a later analysis, which found that TCRs clustered in the first cohort also tended to co-occur in the 120 validation repertoires. The classifier was reported to diagnose cytomegalovirus status with high specificity and sensitivity in both the original cohort and the validation cohort. It was suggested by the authors that the approach could potentially be generalized to other disease states and immunological phenotypes. A few of the identified cytomegalovirus-associated TCR beta chains were confirmed in vitro to be specific for cytomegalovirus antigens. A later analysis lacked HLA typing for the validation cohort, so it scored co-occurrence in that cohort across all 120 repertoires.

Libraries were made using the immunoSEQ multiplex PCR assay. The authors' pipeline ran thus. A statistical classification framework was built to diagnose cytomegalovirus status from the catalog of TCR beta chain sequences. The clones in this table, taken by TCRdb from immuneACCESS, are in-frame only. Not every clone is retained; where verified, under half of the shortfall comes from an unresolved V gene, and the cause of the rest is unknown. The V and J calls and clone size were taken over from that table, and D and trimming were inferred from the DNA. In all, the sample holds about 160,000 clones, and around 92% of those were seen once. The ten largest clones capture 4% to 4.5% of the sample. Regarding this clone: Its antigen has not been determined. No much larger clone is present one base from it, and per-base qualities are unavailable.

Donors formed part of the validation cohort, which comprised over a hundred subjects and was distinct from the first cohort of under 750 subjects. This clonotype was sampled from a young man in good health and CMV-seropositive. The sample was PBMCs.

The CDR3 region reads CASSLDTGAAYNEQFF. Read as DNA, the sequence is TGTGCCAGCAGCTTAGATACAGGGGCTGCCTACAATGAGCAGTTCTTC. Here the chain combines TRBV11-1 and TRBJ2-1; 7 of the junction bases match TRBD1. Counted from cysteine to phenylalanine, this CDR3 has 16 amino acids. Left in the record is the CDR3 DNA by itself, 48 bases read in frame from the first base. The germline V gene encodes CDR1 SGHAT and CDR2 FQDESV (reference sequence). From V the trimming removes 1 base and from J it removes 2 bases, while the gene matches leave 5 bases of the junction unaccounted for.